This TCR beta chain was retrieved from a study of shared clonotypes between healthy human individuals. Assay runs were performed at deep level. Measured with immunoSEQ multiplex PCR; TCRdb has only the in-frame clones, and not every one. Of more than 900,000 clones listed, 70% to 80% were seen once; the top ten hold roughly 0.55%. Comment on this clone: Its matching antigen is unknown. Possible read error: a much larger clone is one base away. Other DNA sequences in this specimen translate into the identical CDR3.

This CDR3 contains 12 residues. Germline lookup yields CDR1 MNHEY and CDR2 SMNVEV (reference sequence). Trimming stripped 5 bases from V and 0 bases from J, with 2 bases between. The study's findings and limits: Investigators collected only blood, and repertoires in tissues likely differ.

Donors had no recently reported acute infections or vaccinations and were HIV-negative. This clonotype was obtained from a man aged 18 to 29 in good health. Some clones in this sample may be carry-over from other donors' samples. Source material: memory CD4+ T cells from PBMCs. Specified subset: CD45RA-negative fraction. The chain couples TRBV27 to TRBJ1-5, with no clear D. The CDR3 DNA reads TGTGCCAGCAGTCCTAGCAATCAGCCCCAGCATTTT. Amino acids: CASSPSNQPQHF.